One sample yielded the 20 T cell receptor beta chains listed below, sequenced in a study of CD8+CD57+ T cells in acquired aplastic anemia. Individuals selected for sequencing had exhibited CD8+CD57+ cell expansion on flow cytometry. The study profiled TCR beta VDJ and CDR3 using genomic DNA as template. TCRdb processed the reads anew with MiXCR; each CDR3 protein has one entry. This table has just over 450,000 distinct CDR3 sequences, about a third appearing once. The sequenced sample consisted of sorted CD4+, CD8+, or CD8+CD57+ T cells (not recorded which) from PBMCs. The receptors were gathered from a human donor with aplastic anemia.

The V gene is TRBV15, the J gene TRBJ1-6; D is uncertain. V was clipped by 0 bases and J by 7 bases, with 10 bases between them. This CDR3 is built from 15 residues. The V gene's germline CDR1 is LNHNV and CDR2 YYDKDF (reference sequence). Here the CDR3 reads CATSRDPEINSPLHF. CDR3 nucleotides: TGTGCCACCAGCAGAGACCCCGAGATCAATTCACCCCTCCACTTT. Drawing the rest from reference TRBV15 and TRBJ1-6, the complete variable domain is DAMVIQNPRYQVTQFGKPVTLSCSQTLNHNVMYWYQQKSSQAPKLLFHYYDKDFNNEADTPDNFQSRRPNTSFCFLDIRSPGLGDTAMYLCATSRDPEINSPLHFGNGTRLTVT.

The CDR3 is CASSPRDSINQPQHF. The CDR3 DNA reads as TGTGCCAGCAGCCCCCGCGACAGCATCAATCAGCCCCAGCATTTT. The rearrangement uses TRBV9 and TRBJ1-5, with a tentative D call TRBD1 (5 bases). This CDR3 is 15 amino acids long. Germline V gene data show CDR1 as SGDLS and CDR2 as YYNGEE. V was trimmed by 4 bases and J by 3 bases, leaving 14 bases between them.

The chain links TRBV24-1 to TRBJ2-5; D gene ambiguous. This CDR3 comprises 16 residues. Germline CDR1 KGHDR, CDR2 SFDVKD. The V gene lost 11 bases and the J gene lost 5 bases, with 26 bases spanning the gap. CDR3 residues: CASSQRVPHLEETQYF. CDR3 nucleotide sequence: TGTGCCAGCAGCCAAAGAGTACCCCACTTAGAGGAGACCCAGTACTTC.

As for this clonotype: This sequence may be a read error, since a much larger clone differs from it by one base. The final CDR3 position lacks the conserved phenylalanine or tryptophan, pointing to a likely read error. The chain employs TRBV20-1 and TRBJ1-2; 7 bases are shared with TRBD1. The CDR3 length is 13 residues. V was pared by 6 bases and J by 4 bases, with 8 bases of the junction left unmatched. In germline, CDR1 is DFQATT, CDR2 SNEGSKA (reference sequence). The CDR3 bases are TGCAGTGCCCGCCGGGACAGTGCCTATGGCTACACCCTC. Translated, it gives CSARRDSAYGYTL.

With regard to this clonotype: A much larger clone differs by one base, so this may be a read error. CDR3 in amino acids: CSALGLTRYEQYF. The CDR3 nucleotides are TGCAGTGCCTTGGGACTCACGAGATACGAGCAGTACTTC. This sequence joins TRBV20-1 and TRBJ2-7, with a tentative D call TRBD2 (6 bases). CDR1 and CDR2 from the germline V gene are DFQATT and SNEGSKA (reference sequence). The ends were cut back, 6 bases at V and 4 bases at J, with 16 bases in the middle. The CDR3 totals 13 residues.

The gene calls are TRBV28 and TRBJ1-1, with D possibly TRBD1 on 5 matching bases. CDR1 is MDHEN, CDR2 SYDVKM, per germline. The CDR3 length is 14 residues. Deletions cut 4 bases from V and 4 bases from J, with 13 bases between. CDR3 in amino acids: CASSWPGRATEAFF. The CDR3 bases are TGTGCCAGCAGTTGGCCGGGGCGGGCCACTGAAGCTTTCTTT.

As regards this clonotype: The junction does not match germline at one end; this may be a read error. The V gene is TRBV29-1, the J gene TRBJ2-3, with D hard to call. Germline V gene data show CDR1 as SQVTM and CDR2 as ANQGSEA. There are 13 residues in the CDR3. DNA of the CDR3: TGCAGCGTAAATAAAATCGGATCAGGTACGCAATATTTT. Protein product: CSVNKIGSGTQYF.

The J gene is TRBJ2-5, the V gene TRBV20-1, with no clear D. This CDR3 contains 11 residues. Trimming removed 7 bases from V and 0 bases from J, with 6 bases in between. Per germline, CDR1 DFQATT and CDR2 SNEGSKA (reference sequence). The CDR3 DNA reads TGCAGTGGACAACACCAAGAGACCCAGTACTTC. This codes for CSGQHQETQYF.

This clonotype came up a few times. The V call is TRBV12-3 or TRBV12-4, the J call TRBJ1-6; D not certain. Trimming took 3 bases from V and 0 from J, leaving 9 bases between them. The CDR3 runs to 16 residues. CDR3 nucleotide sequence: TGTGCCAGCAGTTTGGCCACGAGCTCCTATAATTCACCCCTCCACTTT. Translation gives CASSLATSSYNSPLHF.

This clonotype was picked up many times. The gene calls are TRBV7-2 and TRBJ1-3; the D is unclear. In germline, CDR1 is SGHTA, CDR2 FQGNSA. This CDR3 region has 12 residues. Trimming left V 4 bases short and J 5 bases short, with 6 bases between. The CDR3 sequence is CASSSERNTIYF. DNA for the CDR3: TGTGCCAGCAGCTCGGAACGAAACACCATATATTTT.

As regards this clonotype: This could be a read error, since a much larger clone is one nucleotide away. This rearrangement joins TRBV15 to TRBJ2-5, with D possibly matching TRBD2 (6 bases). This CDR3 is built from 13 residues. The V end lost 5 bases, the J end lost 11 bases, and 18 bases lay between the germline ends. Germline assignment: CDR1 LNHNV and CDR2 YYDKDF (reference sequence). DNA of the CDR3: TGTGCCACCAGCTGGGGGACTTATCGGGAACAGTACTTC. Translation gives CATSWGTYREQYF.

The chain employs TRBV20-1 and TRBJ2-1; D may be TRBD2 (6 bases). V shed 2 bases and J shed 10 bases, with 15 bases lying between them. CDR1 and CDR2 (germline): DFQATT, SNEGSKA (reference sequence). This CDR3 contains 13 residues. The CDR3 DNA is TGCAGTGCTAGACCTGGTGGTAGCGGAGAGCAGTTCTTC. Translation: CSARPGGSGEQFF.

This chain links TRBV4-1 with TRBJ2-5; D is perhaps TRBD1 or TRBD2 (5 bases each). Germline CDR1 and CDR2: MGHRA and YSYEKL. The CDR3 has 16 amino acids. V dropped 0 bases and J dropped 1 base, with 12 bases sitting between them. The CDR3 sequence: CASSQDRAGGQETQYF. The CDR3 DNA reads TGCGCCAGCAGCCAAGATAGGGCTGGGGGCCAAGAGACCCAGTACTTC.

The CDR3 protein is CASSHGLRGSEKLFF. The CDR3 DNA sequence: TGTGCCAGCAGCCATGGACTGCGGGGCAGTGAAAAACTGTTTTTT. The V call is TRBV12-3 or TRBV12-4, the J call TRBJ1-4; D perhaps matches TRBD1 (5 bases). The CDR3 contains 15 residues. Deletions cut 6 bases from V and 7 bases from J, with 18 bases between.

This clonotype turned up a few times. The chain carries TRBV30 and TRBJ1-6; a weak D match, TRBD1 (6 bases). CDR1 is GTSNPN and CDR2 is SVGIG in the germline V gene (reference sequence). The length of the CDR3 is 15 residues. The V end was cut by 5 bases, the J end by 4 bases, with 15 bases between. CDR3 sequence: CAWGGGTPYNSPLHF. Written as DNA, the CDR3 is TGTGCCTGGGGGGGTGGGACACCGTATAATTCACCCCTCCACTTT.

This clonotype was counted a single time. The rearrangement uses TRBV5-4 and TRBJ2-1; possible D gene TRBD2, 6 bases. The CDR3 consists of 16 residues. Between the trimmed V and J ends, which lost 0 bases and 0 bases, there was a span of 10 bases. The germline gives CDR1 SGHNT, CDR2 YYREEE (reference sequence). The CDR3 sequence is CASSLDGGSSYNEQFF. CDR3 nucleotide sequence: TGTGCCAGCAGCTTGGATGGGGGGAGCTCCTACAATGAGCAGTTCTTC.

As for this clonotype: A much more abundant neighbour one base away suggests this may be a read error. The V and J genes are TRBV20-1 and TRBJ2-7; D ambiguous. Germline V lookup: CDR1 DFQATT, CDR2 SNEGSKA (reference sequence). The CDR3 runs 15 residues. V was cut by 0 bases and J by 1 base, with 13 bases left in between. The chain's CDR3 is CSARDQARKSYEQYF. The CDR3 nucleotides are TGCAGTGCTAGAGATCAAGCACGAAAGTCCTACGAGCAGTACTTC.

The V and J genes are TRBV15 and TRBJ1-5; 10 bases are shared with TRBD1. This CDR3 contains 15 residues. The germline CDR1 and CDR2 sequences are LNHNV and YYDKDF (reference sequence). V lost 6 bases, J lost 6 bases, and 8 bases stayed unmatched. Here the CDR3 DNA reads TGTGCCACCAGGGCCGGGACAGGGGTCCTTCAGCCCCAGCATTTT. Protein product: CATRAGTGVLQPQHF.

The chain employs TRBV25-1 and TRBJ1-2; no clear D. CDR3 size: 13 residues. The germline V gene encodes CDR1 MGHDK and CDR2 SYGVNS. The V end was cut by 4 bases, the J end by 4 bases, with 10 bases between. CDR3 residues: CASSAVPLYGYTF. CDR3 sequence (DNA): TGTGCCAGCAGTGCCGTACCTCTCTATGGCTACACCTTC.

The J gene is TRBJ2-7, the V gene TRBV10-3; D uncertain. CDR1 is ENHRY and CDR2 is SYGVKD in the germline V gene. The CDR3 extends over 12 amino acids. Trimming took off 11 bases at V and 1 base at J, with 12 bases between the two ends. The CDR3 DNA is TGTGCCTCCGCGGACGTTTCCTACGAGCAGTACTTC. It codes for CASADVSYEQYF.